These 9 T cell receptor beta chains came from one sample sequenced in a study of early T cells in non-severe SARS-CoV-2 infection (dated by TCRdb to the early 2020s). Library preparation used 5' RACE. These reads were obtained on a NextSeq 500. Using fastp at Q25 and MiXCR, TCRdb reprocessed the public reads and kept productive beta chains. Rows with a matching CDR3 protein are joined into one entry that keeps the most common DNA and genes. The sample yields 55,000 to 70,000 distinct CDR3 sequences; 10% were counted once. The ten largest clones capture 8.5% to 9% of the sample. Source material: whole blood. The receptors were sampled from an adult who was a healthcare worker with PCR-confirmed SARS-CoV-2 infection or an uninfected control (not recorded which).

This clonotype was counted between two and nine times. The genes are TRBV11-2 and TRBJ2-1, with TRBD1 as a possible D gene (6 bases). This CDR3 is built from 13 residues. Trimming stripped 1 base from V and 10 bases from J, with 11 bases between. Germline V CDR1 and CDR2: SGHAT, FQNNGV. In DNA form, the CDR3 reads TGTGCCAGCAGCTTAGGCAGTACAGGGGAGCAGTTCTTC. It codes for CASSLGSTGEQFF.

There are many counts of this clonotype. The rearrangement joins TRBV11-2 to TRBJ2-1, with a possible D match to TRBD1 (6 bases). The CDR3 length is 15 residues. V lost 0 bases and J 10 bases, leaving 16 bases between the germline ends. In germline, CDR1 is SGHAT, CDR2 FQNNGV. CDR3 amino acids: CASSLERAVGAEQFF. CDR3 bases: TGTGCCAGCAGCTTAGAAAGGGCGGTGGGGGCGGAGCAGTTCTTC.

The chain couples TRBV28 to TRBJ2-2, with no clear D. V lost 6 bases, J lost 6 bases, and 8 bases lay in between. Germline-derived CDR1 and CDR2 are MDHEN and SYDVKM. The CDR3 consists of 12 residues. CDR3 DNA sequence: TGTGCCAGCAGGGCACGGGCCGGGGAGCTGTTTTTT. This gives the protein CASRARAGELFF.

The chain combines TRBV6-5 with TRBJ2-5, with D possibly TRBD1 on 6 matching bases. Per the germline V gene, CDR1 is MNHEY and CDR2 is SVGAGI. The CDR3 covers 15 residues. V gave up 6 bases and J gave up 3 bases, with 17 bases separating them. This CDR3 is CASSTIKGGKETQYF. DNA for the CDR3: TGTGCCAGCAGCACCATTAAAGGGGGAAAAGAGACCCAGTACTTC.

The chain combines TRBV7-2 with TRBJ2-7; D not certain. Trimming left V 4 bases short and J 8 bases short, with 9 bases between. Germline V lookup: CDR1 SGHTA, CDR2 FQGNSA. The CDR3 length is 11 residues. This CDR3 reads CASSSTRKQYF. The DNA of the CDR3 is TGTGCCAGCAGCTCAACAAGGAAGCAGTACTTC.

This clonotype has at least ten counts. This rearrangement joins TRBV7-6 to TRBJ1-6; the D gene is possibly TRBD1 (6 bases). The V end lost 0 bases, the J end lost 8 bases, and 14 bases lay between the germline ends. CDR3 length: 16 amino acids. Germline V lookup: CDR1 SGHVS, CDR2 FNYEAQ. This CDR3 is CASSLAAQGMDSPLHF. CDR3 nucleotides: TGTGCCAGCAGCTTAGCGGCCCAGGGGATGGATTCACCCCTCCACTTT. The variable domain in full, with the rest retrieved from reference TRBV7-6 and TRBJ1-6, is GAGVSQSPRYKVTKRGQDVALRCDPISGHVSLYWYRQALGQGPEFLTYFNYEAQQDKSGLPNDRFSAERPEGSISTLTIQRTEQRDSAMYRCASSLAAQGMDSPLHFGNGTRLTVT.

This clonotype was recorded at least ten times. CDR3 loop: CASSAGLAGGQETQYF. The CDR3 region has the DNA TGCGCCAGCAGCGCCGGACTAGCGGGAGGGCAAGAGACCCAGTACTTC. The genes are TRBV5-1 and TRBJ2-5, with 15 bases lining up with TRBD2. This CDR3 has 16 amino acids. V shed 4 bases and J 2 bases; nucleotides not matched to a gene: 3. Germline V gene lookup returns CDR1 SGHRS and CDR2 YFSETQ.

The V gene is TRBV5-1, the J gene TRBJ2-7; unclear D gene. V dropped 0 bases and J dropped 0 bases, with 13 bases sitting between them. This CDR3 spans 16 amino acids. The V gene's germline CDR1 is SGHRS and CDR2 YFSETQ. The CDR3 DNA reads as TGCGCCAGCAGCTTGGAGACCAGCGCCTCCTCCTACGAGCAGTACTTC. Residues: CASSLETSASSYEQYF.

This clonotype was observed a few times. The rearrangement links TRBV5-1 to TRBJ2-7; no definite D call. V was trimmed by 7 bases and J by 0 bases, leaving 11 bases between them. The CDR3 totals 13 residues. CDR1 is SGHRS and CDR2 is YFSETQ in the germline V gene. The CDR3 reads CASAPASSYEQYF. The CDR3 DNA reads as TGCGCCAGCGCCCCTGCTAGCTCCTACGAGCAGTACTTC. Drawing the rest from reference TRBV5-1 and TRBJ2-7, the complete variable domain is KAGVTQTPRYLIKTRGQQVTLSCSPISGHRSVSWYQQTPGQGLQFLFEYFSETQRNKGNFPGRFSGRQFSNSRSEMNVSTLELGDSALYLCASAPASSYEQYFGPGTRLTVT.